This entry is about one TCR beta chain. The target antigen is unknown. At one end, the junction sequence differs from germline, possibly due to a read error. CDR1 and CDR2 (germline): SGHNT, YENEEA. The CDR3 extends over 17 amino acids. Bulk tissue was left unsorted, and RNA and DNA were co-extracted from roughly 20-30 mg of it. These data belong to a study of tumor-infiltrating lymphocytes in primary liver carcinoma. Study observations and caveats: Among top clones, only about 8-25% appeared in all five tumor regions.

The researchers produced TCR beta cDNA from approximately 0.45 ug total RNA with a constant-region primer. Slightly modified ARM-PCR served as the procedure for the TCR beta libraries. These libraries came from three rounds of nested multiplex PCR. Investigators reported that the first two PCR rounds, at about 11 cycles each, used TRBV1-TRBV30 forward primers with a C-beta reverse primer. From the multiplex PCR reads, TCRdb called clonotypes with MiXCR, one entry per CDR3 protein. The data show about 99,000 distinct CDR3 sequences, 55% to 75% seen once. This chain connects TRBV11-3 to TRBJ2-1; no clear D. This receptor was obtained from a woman aged 55-70 years with primary liver carcinoma and hepatitis B virus infection. The sequencing sample was made of liver tumor tissue from sampling region 5. As for subset: tumor region T5, tumor centre. The DNA for the CDR3 is TGTGTCAGCAGCTTAGATCCCAGGAGTTTTTCCAACAATGAGCAATTCTTC. Protein: CVSSLDPRSFSNNEQFF.